The 8 T cell receptor beta chains below were found in one sample sequenced in a study of cytomegalovirus exposure and HLA in healthy donors. Some clones are missing from TCRdb's copy, which holds only in-frame ones; the method was immunoSEQ multiplex PCR. The data contain 90,000 to 150,000 clones, about 91% of them singletons. The specimen sequenced was PBMCs. The receptors come from a man between 18 and 35 years old in good health and CMV-seronegative.

The genes are TRBV18 and TRBJ2-3, with D possibly matching TRBD1 (7 bases). CDR1 is KGHSH, CDR2 LQKENI, per germline. This CDR3 is 16 amino acids long. V shed 6 bases and J shed 1 base, with 17 bases lying between them. CDR3 in amino acids: CASSPQGGRGTDTQYF. The CDR3 nucleotides are TGTGCCAGCTCCCCGCAGGGGGGCCGAGGCACAGATACGCAGTATTTT.

Turning to this clone: One end of the junction fails to match germline, which may point to a read error. J is TRBJ2-5 and V is TRBV30; 8 bases are shared with TRBD1. Germline-derived CDR1 and CDR2 are GTSNPN and SVGIG (reference sequence). The CDR3 has 15 amino acids. In DNA, the CDR3 is TGTGCCTGGAGTGTTGGGAGACAGGGGCAAGGGACCCAGTACTTC. This encodes CAWSVGRQGQGTQYF.

CDR3 coding DNA: TGTGCCAGCAGTTTCGATCGGAGGGAGTATGGCTACACCTTC. As protein: CASSFDRREYGYTF. The gene calls are TRBV27 and TRBJ1-2; no reliable D call. V shed 3 bases and J shed 5 bases, with 13 bases lying between them. The CDR3 totals 14 residues. The germline gives CDR1 MNHEY, CDR2 SMNVEV (reference sequence).

The V and J genes are TRBV25-1 and TRBJ1-3; D ambiguous. CDR1 is MGHDK and CDR2 is SYGVNS in the germline V gene. The V end lost 0 bases, the J end lost 7 bases, and 16 bases lay between the germline ends. The CDR3 runs 16 residues. CDR3 bases: TGTGCCAGCAGTGAATATGGGAGAGAGGCCTGGAACACCATATATTTT. Protein sequence: CASSEYGREAWNTIYF. The full variable domain, with the rest looked up from reference TRBV25-1 and TRBJ1-3, is EADIYQTPRYLVIGTGKKITLECSQTMGHDKMYWYQQDPGMELHLIHYSYGVNSTEKGDLSSESTVSRIRTEHFPLTLESARPSHTSQYLCASSEYGREAWNTIYFGEGSWLTVV.

The chain carries TRBV5-4 and TRBJ2-7; 7 positions match TRBD2. V gave up 4 bases and J gave up 2 bases; unmatched junction bases: 9. Germline CDR1 SGHNT, CDR2 YYREEE (reference sequence). The CDR3 has 15 amino acids. As DNA, the CDR3 is TGTGCCAGCAGCCGAGGGGCGGGGGAGACCTACGAGCAGTACTTC. It translates to CASSRGAGETYEQYF.

The genes are TRBV7-9 and TRBJ2-3; TRBD2 aligns across 11 bases. CDR3 size: 18 residues. Germline CDR1 and CDR2: SEHNR and FQNEAQ (reference sequence). J gave up 1 base and V 6 bases, and 12 bases lay outside the gene matches. The chain's CDR3 is CASSRTSGGLVRTDTQYF. CDR3 nucleotides: TGTGCCAGCAGTCGCACTAGCGGGGGCCTCGTTCGCACAGATACGCAGTATTTT.

In nucleotides, the CDR3 is TGTGCCACCAGCATCCCGGGAAAAAATAGGGAGACCCAGTACTTC. Translated: CATSIPGKNRETQYF. The chain employs TRBV15 and TRBJ2-5; D perhaps matches TRBD2 (5 bases). CDR1 is LNHNV and CDR2 is YYDKDF in the germline V gene (reference sequence). V lost 4 bases and J 5 bases, leaving 17 bases between the germline ends. The CDR3 contains 15 residues.

The chain carries TRBV7-8 and TRBJ2-1, with D maybe TRBD2 (5 bases). CDR1 and CDR2 (germline): SGHVS, FQNEAQ. The CDR3 is 11 amino acids. V lost 6 bases and J 7 bases, leaving 7 bases between the germline ends. The CDR3 reads CASREVNEQFF. As DNA, the CDR3 is TGTGCCAGCAGGGAGGTGAATGAGCAGTTCTTC.